A single sample is the source of the 10 T cell receptor beta chains below, sequenced in a study of STAT5B mutations in CD4+ large granular lymphocyte leukemia. Clones were sequenced by immunoSEQ multiplex PCR, and TCRdb holds only the in-frame ones, with some missing. The sample carries roughly 36,000 clones, approximately 88% recorded once. Sequencing was carried out using CD4+ T cells from blood buffy coats. The receptor set was obtained from a human donor in good health.

The chain is built from TRBV29-1 and TRBJ2-1, with 11 nucleotides matching TRBD2. This CDR3 comprises 16 residues. Germline V gene data show CDR1 as SQVTM and CDR2 as ANQGSEA. The J segment lost 9 bases and the V segment lost 6 bases, leaving 16 bases of the junction unmatched. Written as DNA, the CDR3 is TGCAGCGTCAGTCCCGGGACTAGCGGTGGCCGCCGTGAGCAGTTCTTC. It is translated as CSVSPGTSGGRREQFF.

This rearrangement joins TRBV6-6 to TRBJ2-6, with D unresolved. CDR1 and CDR2 from the germline V gene are MNHNY and SVGAGI (reference sequence). The CDR3 has 16 residues. The V end was cut by 4 bases, the J end by 2 bases, with 12 bases between. CDR3 DNA sequence: TGTGCCAGCAGTTCCCACAACAAGGCTGGGGCCAACGTCCTGACTTTC. Translation gives CASSSHNKAGANVLTF.

The chain recombines TRBV7-9 with TRBJ1-2, with 9 bases fitting TRBD1. Germline CDR1 SEHNR, CDR2 FQNEAQ (reference sequence). The junction had 8 bases not matched to a gene; V was cut back by 5 bases and J by 4 bases. This CDR3 has 15 amino acids. CDR3 protein: CASSVAGTGLYGYTF. DNA of the CDR3: TGTGCCAGCAGCGTGGCCGGGACAGGGCTCTATGGCTACACCTTC.

V usage is TRBV6-1 and J usage is TRBJ1-2, with TRBD1 matching 9 bases. Looked up from germline, CDR1 is MNHNS and CDR2 is SASEGT. Trimming took 6 bases from V and 5 from J; bases not matched to a gene: 7. The CDR3 totals 14 residues. The CDR3 DNA follows: TGTGCCAGCAGGACCCTGACAGGGGGTTATGGCTACACCTTC. This gives the protein CASRTLTGGYGYTF.

V usage is TRBV11-2 and J usage is TRBJ1-5, with a possible D match to TRBD1 (5 bases). The CDR3 runs 15 residues. Trimming stripped 1 base from V and 0 bases from J, with 7 bases between. Germline V gene sequence: CDR1 SGHAT, CDR2 FQNNGV. The CDR3 spells CASSLGGYSNQPQHF. CDR3 nucleotides: TGTGCCAGCAGCTTAGGGGGGTATAGCAATCAGCCCCAGCATTTT.

The chain uses TRBV7-2 and TRBJ2-5, with 8 bases aligning to TRBD2. This CDR3 has 19 amino acids. Germline V CDR1 and CDR2: SGHTA, FQGNSA. Trimming took 2 bases from V and 5 from J; bases not matched to a gene: 19. In nucleotides, the CDR3 is TGTGCCAGCAGCTTACGGCCGGGGCTAGCGGGCTCTCGGCGGGAGACCCAGTACTTC. The encoded protein is CASSLRPGLAGSRRETQYF.

V is TRBV7-2 and J is TRBJ1-1; D possibly corresponds to TRBD1 (5 bases). Germline V lookup: CDR1 SGHTA, CDR2 FQGNSA. The CDR3 sequence is 14 residues long. Trimming pared 3 bases from V and 2 bases from J, leaving 10 bases between. The CDR3 region has the DNA TGTGCCAGCAGCTTTTCCGGGGCCAACACTGAAGCTTTCTTT. It is translated as CASSFSGANTEAFF.

This clone is a singleton in its sample. The chain carries TRBV28 and TRBJ1-2, with TRBD1 identical over 7 bases. With V trimmed by 3 bases and J by 1 base, 5 bases remained unmatched. Germline CDR1 and CDR2: MDHEN and SYDVKM. The CDR3 sequence is 15 residues long. CDR3 amino acids: CASSLEGAGNYGYTF. CDR3 sequence (DNA): TGTGCCAGCAGTTTGGAGGGGGCGGGTAACTATGGCTACACCTTC.

The genes are TRBV29-1 and TRBJ1-4; D ambiguous. Germline V gives CDR1 SQVTM, CDR2 ANQGSEA. The CDR3 has 14 residues. The V end was cut by 4 bases, the J end by 5 bases, with 14 bases between. The chain's CDR3 is CSVVPLLPNEKLFF. In nucleotides, the CDR3 is TGCAGCGTTGTACCGCTCCTCCCAAATGAAAAACTGTTTTTT. Using reference TRBV29-1 and TRBJ1-4 for the parts outside the CDR3, the full variable domain is SAVISQKPSRDICQRGTSLTIQCQVDSQVTMMFWYRQQPGQSLTLIATANQGSEATYESGFVIDKFPISRPNLTFSTLTVSNMSPEDSSIYLCSVVPLLPNEKLFFGSGTQLSVL.

The gene calls are TRBV6-6 and TRBJ2-7, with 7 nucleotides matching TRBD2. Trimming took 9 bases from V and 6 from J; bases not matched to a gene: 5. The CDR3 runs to 11 residues. Germline V CDR1 and CDR2: MNHNY, SVGAGI (reference sequence). CDR3 sequence: CASGGVREQYF. The CDR3 DNA follows: TGTGCCAGTGGGGGGGTGCGCGAGCAGTACTTC.